This T cell receptor (beta chain) was found in a study of T cell clonotyping in hematopoietic cell transplantation. Study-wide points: Pathologically expanded recipient clonotypes increased progressively from day 30 to day 180 as diversity fell.

The V gene's germline CDR1 is MGHDK and CDR2 SYGVNS. With 6 bases removed from V and 9 bases from J, the gap between germline ends came to 18 bases. The CDR3 contains 15 residues. TCRdb's copy holds only in-frame clones and misses some; the assay was immunoSEQ multiplex PCR. The sample has 9,500 to 15,000 clones; around 50% are singletons. Comment on this clone: The antigen remains unidentified.

Sequenced input: peripheral blood mononuclear cells. The sequence was obtained from a man in his fifties in good health. Some clones in this sample may be carry-over from other donors' samples. The chain recombines TRBV25-1 with TRBJ1-6, with D tentatively TRBD1 (5 bases). In DNA, the CDR3 is TGTGCCAGCAGGCAAACGGGGACCGAGGGTTCACCCCTCCACTTT. It codes for CASRQTGTEGSPLHF.